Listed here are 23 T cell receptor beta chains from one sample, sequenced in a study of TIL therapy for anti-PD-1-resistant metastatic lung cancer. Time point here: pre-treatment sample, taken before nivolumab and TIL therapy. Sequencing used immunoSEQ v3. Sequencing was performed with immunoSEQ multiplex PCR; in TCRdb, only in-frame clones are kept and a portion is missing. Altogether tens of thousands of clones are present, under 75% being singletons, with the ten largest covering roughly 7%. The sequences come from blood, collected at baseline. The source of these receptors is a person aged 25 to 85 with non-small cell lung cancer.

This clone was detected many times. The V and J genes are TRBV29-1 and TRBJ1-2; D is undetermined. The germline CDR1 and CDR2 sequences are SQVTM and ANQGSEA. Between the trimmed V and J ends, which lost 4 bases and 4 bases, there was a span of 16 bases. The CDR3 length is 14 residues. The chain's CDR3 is CSVGERDLPYGYTF. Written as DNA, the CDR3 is TGCAGCGTTGGGGAACGGGATCTACCCTATGGCTACACCTTC.

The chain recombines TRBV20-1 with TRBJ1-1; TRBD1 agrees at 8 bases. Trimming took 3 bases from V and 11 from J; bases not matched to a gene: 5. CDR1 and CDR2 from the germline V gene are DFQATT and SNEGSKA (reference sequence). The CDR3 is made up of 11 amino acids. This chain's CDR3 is CSASQDREAFF. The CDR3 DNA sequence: TGCAGTGCTAGTCAGGACAGGGAGGCTTTCTTT.

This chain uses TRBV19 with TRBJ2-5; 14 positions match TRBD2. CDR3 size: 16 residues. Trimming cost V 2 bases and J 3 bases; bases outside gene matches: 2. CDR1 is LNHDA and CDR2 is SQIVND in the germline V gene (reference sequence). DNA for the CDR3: TGTGCCAGTAGTATATTGGGACTAGCGGGAGAAGAGACCCAGTACTTC. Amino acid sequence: CASSILGLAGEETQYF. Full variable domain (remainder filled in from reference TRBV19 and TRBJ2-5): DGGITQSPKYLFRKEGQNVTLSCEQNLNHDAMYWYRQDPGQGLRLIYYSQIVNDFQKGDIAEGYSVSREKKESFPLTVTSAQKNPTAFYLCASSILGLAGEETQYFGPGTRLLVL.

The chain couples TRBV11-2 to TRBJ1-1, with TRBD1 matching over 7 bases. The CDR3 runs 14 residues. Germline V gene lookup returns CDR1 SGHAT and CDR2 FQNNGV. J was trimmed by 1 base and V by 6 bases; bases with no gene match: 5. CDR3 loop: CASSPTGENTEAFF. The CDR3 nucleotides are TGTGCCAGCAGTCCTACAGGGGAGAACACTGAAGCTTTCTTT.

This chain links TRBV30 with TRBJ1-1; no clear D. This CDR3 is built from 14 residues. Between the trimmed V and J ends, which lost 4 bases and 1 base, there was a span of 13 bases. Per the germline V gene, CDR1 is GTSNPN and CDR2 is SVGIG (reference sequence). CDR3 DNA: TGTGCCTGGACCCCAGGTTCCACGAACACTGAAGCTTTCTTT. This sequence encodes CAWTPGSTNTEAFF.

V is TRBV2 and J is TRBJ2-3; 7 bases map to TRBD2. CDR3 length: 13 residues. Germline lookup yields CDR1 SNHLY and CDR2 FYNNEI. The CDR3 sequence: CGGGRSDTDTQYF. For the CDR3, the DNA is TGTGGCGGGGGACGGAGCGACACAGATACGCAGTATTTT. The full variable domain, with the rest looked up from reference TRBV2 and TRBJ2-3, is EPEVTQTPSHQVTQMGQEVILRCVPISNHLYFYWYRQILGQKVEFLVSFYNNEISEKSEIFDDQFSVERPDGSNFTLKIRSTKLEDSAMYFCGGGRSDTDTQYFGPGTRLTVL.

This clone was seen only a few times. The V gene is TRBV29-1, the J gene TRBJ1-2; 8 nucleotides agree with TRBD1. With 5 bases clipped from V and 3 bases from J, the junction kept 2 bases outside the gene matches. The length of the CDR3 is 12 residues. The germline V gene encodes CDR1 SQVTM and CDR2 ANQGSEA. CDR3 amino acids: CSVLDRDYGYTF. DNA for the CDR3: TGCAGCGTTCTGGACAGGGACTATGGCTACACCTTC. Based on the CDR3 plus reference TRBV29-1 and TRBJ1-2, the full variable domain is SAVISQKPSRDICQRGTSLTIQCQVDSQVTMMFWYRQQPGQSLTLIATANQGSEATYESGFVIDKFPISRPNLTFSTLTVSNMSPEDSSIYLCSVLDRDYGYTFGSGTRLTVV.

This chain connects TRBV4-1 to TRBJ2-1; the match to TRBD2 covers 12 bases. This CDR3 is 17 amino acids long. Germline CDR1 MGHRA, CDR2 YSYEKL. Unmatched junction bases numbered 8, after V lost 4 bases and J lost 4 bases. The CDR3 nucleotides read TGCGCCAGCAGCCCTACTACTAGCGGGAGGCGATACAATGAGCAGTTCTTC. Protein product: CASSPTTSGRRYNEQFF.

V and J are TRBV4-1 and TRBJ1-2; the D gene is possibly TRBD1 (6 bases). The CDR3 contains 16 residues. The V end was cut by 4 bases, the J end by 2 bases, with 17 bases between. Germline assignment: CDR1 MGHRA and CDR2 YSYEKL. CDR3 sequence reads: CASSLEGHQANYGYTF. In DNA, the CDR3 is TGCGCCAGCAGCCTTGAGGGACATCAAGCGAACTATGGCTACACCTTC.

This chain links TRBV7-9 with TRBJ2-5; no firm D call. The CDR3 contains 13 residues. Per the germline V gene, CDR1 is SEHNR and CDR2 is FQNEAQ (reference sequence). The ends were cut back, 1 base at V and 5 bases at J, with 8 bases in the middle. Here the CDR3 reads CASSLGIRETQYF. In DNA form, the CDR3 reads TGTGCCAGCAGCTTAGGCATTAGGGAGACCCAGTACTTC.

DNA of the CDR3: TGTGCCAGCAGCTTAGGAATGAACACTGAAGCTTTCTTT. Its translation: CASSLGMNTEAFF. This chain joins TRBV7-6 and TRBJ1-1; no definite D call. The germline gives CDR1 SGHVS, CDR2 FNYEAQ. V lost 1 base and J lost 0, with 3 bases in between. This CDR3 region has 13 residues. The full variable domain, its missing parts supplied by reference TRBV7-6 and TRBJ1-1, is GAGVSQSPRYKVTKRGQDVALRCDPISGHVSLYWYRQALGQGPEFLTYFNYEAQQDKSGLPNDRFSAERPEGSISTLTIQRTEQRDSAMYRCASSLGMNTEAFFGQGTRLTVV.

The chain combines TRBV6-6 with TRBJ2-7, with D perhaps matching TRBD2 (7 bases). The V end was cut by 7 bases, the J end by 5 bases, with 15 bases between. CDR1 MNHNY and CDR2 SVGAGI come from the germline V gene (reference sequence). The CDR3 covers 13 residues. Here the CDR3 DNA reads TGTGCCAGCAACTTAGGCGGGGGCCACGAGCAGTACTTC. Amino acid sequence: CASNLGGGHEQYF.

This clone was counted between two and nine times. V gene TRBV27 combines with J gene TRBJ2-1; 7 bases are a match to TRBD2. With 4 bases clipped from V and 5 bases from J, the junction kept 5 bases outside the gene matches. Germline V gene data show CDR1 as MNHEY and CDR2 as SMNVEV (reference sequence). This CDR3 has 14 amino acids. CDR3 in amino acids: CASSWGGLHNEQFF. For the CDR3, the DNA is TGTGCCAGCAGTTGGGGGGGATTGCACAATGAGCAGTTCTTC.

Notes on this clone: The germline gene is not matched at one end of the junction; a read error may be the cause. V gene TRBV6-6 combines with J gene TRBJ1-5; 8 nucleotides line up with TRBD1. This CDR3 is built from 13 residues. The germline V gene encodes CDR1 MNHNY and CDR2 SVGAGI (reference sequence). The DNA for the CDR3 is TGTGCCAGCAGTTACGGCCCGGACAGGGTTGAGGACTTT. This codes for CASSYGPDRVEDF.

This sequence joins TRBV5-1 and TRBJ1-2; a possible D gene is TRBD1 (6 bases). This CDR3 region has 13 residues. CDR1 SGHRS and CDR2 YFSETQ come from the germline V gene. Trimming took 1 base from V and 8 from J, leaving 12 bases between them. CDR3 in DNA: TGCGCCAGCAGCTTGAACAGGGAATTGGGCTACACCTTC. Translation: CASSLNRELGYTF.

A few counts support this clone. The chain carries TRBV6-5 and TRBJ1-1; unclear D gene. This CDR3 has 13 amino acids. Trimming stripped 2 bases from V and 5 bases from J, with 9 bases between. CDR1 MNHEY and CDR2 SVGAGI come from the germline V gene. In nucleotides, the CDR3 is TGTGCCAGCAGTTACAGGGAACGGACTGAAGCTTTCTTT. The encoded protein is CASSYRERTEAFF.

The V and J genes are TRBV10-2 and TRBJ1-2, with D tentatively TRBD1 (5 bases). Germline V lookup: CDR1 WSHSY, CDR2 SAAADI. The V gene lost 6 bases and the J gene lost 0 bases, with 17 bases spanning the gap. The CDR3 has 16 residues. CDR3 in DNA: TGCGCCAGCAGCGGACGCACGACAGAAGCTAACTATGGCTACACCTTC. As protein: CASSGRTTEANYGYTF.

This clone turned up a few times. CDR3 DNA sequence: TGTGCCAGCAGCCGGAGCTCTGGGGCCAACGTCCTGACTTTC. It codes for CASSRSSGANVLTF. The genes are TRBV27 and TRBJ2-6; D call uncertain. The CDR3 is made up of 14 amino acids. Trimming removed 6 bases at V and 0 bases at J, with 6 bases between. Germline V gene data show CDR1 as MNHEY and CDR2 as SMNVEV (reference sequence).

CDR3 DNA sequence: TGTGCCTGGAGTGTAAGGAGCTTCCAAGAGACCCAGTACTTC. Protein: CAWSVRSFQETQYF. The J gene is TRBJ2-5, the V gene TRBV30; D is undetermined. The CDR3 runs 14 residues. Germline CDR1 and CDR2: GTSNPN and SVGIG (reference sequence). Trimming cost V 0 bases and J 1 base, with 9 bases left between them.

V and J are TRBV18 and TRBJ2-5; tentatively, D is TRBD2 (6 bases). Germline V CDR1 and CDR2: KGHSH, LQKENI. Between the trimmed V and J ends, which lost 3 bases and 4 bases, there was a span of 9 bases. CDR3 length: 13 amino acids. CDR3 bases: TGTGCCAGCTCACCCAACGGGAGAGAGACCCAGTACTTC. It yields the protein CASSPNGRETQYF.

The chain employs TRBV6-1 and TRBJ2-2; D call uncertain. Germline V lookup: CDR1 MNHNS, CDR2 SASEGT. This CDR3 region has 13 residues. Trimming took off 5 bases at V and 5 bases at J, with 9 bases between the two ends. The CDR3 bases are TGTGCCAGCAGTTATAAGGGTACCGGGGAGCTGTTTTTT. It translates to CASSYKGTGELFF.

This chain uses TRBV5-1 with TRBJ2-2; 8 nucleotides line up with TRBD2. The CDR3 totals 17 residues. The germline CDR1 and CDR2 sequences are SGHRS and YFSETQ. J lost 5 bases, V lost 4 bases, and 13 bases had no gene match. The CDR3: CASSPPGRSGGTGELFF. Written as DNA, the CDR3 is TGCGCCAGCAGCCCGCCCGGGAGGAGCGGGGGTACCGGGGAGCTGTTTTTT. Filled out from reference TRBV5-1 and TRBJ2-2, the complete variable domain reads KAGVTQTPRYLIKTRGQQVTLSCSPISGHRSVSWYQQTPGQGLQFLFEYFSETQRNKGNFPGRFSGRQFSNSRSEMNVSTLELGDSALYLCASSPPGRSGGTGELFFGEGSRLTVL.

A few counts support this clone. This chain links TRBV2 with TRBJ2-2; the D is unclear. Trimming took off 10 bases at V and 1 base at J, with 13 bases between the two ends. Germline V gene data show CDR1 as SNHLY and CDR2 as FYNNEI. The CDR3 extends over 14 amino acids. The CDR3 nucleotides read TGTGCCACCACCGGGCAGTTGAACACCGGGGAGCTGTTTTTT. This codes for CATTGQLNTGELFF.